The 15 T cell receptor beta chains reported below all come from one sample, sequenced in a study of blood T cell repertoires in COVID-19. Sequencing was performed with immunoSEQ multiplex PCR; in TCRdb, only in-frame clones are kept and a portion is missing. There are hundreds of thousands of clones in the sample; roughly 87% occur only once, and roughly 2% lies in the top ten. Sequencing was carried out using PBMCs or T cells enriched from blood (not recorded which). These receptors came from a woman younger than 30 with acute COVID-19.

J is TRBJ1-1 and V is TRBV5-1; 8 nucleotides match TRBD1. Per the germline V gene, CDR1 is SGHRS and CDR2 is YFSETQ. This CDR3 has 15 amino acids. The ends lost 0 bases at V and 4 bases at J; junction bases unmatched: 5. The CDR3 reads CASSLDDRGSTEAFF. Written as DNA, the CDR3 is TGCGCCAGCAGCTTGGATGACAGGGGAAGCACTGAAGCTTTCTTT.

The rearrangement uses TRBV28 and TRBJ1-1; D might be TRBD1 (5 bases). Trimming took 7 bases from V and 2 from J, leaving 8 bases between them. CDR1 and CDR2 from the germline V gene are MDHEN and SYDVKM. The length of the CDR3 is 12 residues. The CDR3 loop is CASTTGNTEAFF. CDR3 coding DNA: TGTGCCAGCACAACAGGAAACACTGAAGCTTTCTTT.

This clone was detected only a few times. The CDR3 loop is CASSQDFARGKPKQYF. DNA of the CDR3: TGCGCCAGCAGCCAAGATTTCGCTCGGGGGAAGCCGAAGCAGTACTTC. The rearrangement links TRBV4-1 to TRBJ2-7; possible D gene TRBD2, 6 bases. V shed 0 bases and J shed 8 bases, with 20 bases lying between them. The CDR3 runs 16 residues. Looked up from germline, CDR1 is MGHRA and CDR2 is YSYEKL.

The chain employs TRBV5-1 and TRBJ2-5, with TRBD1 matching over 11 bases. CDR1 is SGHRS, CDR2 YFSETQ, per germline. This CDR3 is 15 amino acids long. The V segment lost 2 bases and the J segment 3 bases; nucleotides outside the gene matches: 3. The CDR3 loop reads CASSFRTGGKETQYF. The DNA of the CDR3 is TGCGCCAGCAGCTTTAGGACAGGGGGCAAAGAGACCCAGTACTTC.

The rearrangement uses TRBV2 and TRBJ2-7, with D possibly TRBD1 on 6 matching bases. The CDR3 sequence is 12 residues long. V was clipped by 7 bases and J by 6 bases, with 13 bases between them. Per germline, CDR1 SNHLY and CDR2 FYNNEI. CDR3 sequence (DNA): TGTGCCAGCAAAGGGGGTGACACCGAGCAGTACTTC. It encodes CASKGGDTEQYF.

The CDR3 DNA reads as TGTGCCAGCCGCGTTTCTAACTATGGCTACACCTTC. Translating gives CASRVSNYGYTF. The chain has TRBV6-5 and TRBJ1-2; D is unclear. V was cut by 8 bases and J by 0 bases, with 7 bases left in between. Looked up from germline, CDR1 is MNHEY and CDR2 is SVGAGI. This CDR3 has 12 amino acids.

The V and J genes are TRBV5-4 and TRBJ2-7, with D perhaps TRBD2 (6 bases). CDR1 and CDR2 from the germline V gene are SGHNT and YYREEE (reference sequence). Trimming cost V 2 bases and J 0 bases, with 15 bases left between them. The CDR3 is made up of 16 amino acids. CDR3 residues: CASSFFLGGSSYEQYF. The CDR3 nucleotides read TGTGCCAGCAGCTTTTTTCTTGGGGGGAGCTCCTACGAGCAGTACTTC.

This clone was counted only a few times. J is TRBJ1-2 and V is TRBV6-2 or TRBV6-3, with no clear D. V lost 5 bases, J lost 2 bases, and 6 bases lay in between. CDR1 is MNHEY, CDR2 SVGEGT, per germline. The CDR3 spans 12 residues. CDR3 amino acids: CASSQSNYGYTF. The CDR3 region has the DNA TGTGCCAGCAGTCAATCCAACTATGGCTACACCTTC.

This clone has a single count. V gene TRBV24-1 combines with J gene TRBJ2-7; 7 bases are a match to TRBD1. The CDR3 extends over 14 amino acids. V lost 8 bases, J lost 2 bases, and 8 bases stayed unmatched. Germline lookup yields CDR1 KGHDR and CDR2 SFDVKD. DNA of the CDR3: TGTGCCACCAAACGACAGGGTGGGACCTACGAGCAGTACTTC. It is translated as CATKRQGGTYEQYF.

In nucleotides, the CDR3 is TGTGCCAGCAGTCCTTGGACAGGAGACTACGAGCAGTACTTC. Protein sequence: CASSPWTGDYEQYF. V usage is TRBV28 and J usage is TRBJ2-7, with 7 positions matching TRBD1. This CDR3 region has 14 residues. The germline gives CDR1 MDHEN, CDR2 SYDVKM. V shed 5 bases and J 3 bases; nucleotides not matched to a gene: 7.

This chain connects TRBV6-5 to TRBJ1-1; D remains ambiguous. The CDR3 runs 13 residues. CDR1 and CDR2 from the germline V gene are MNHEY and SVGAGI. V dropped 6 bases and J dropped 4 bases, with 12 bases sitting between them. The CDR3 protein is CASSPVRGTEAFF. The CDR3 DNA reads as TGTGCCAGCAGCCCGGTTCGGGGCACTGAAGCTTTCTTT.

The J gene is TRBJ1-5, the V gene TRBV12-5; D is perhaps TRBD1 (5 bases). The CDR3 has 14 residues. Between the trimmed V and J ends, which lost 1 base and 3 bases, there was a span of 7 bases. Per germline, CDR1 LGHNT and CDR2 FRNRAP. CDR3: CASGLDGHNQPQHF. The CDR3 DNA sequence: TGTGCTAGTGGTTTGGACGGACACAATCAGCCCCAGCATTTT.

V is TRBV7-2 and J is TRBJ2-5, with 9 bases matching TRBD2. The V and J ends lost 2 bases and 5 bases, in that order; junction bases with no gene match: 12. This CDR3 spans 17 amino acids. Germline loops: CDR1 SGHTA, CDR2 FQGNSA. This CDR3 reads CASSLSLTSGNEETQYF. CDR3 nucleotide sequence: TGTGCCAGCAGCTTAAGTCTGACTAGCGGAAACGAGGAGACCCAGTACTTC.

The CDR3: CASSVEGQGNQPQHF. CDR3 bases: TGTGCCAGCAGCGTAGAAGGGCAGGGGAATCAGCCCCAGCATTTT. The chain recombines TRBV9 with TRBJ1-5; possibly TRBD1 for D (6 bases). CDR1 is SGDLS, CDR2 YYNGEE, per germline. V was trimmed by 0 bases and J by 4 bases, leaving 11 bases between them. CDR3 size: 15 residues.

This clone is a singleton in its sample. The V and J genes are TRBV28 and TRBJ1-4; D ambiguous. Germline V CDR1 and CDR2: MDHEN, SYDVKM. Trimming took 3 bases from V and 5 from J, leaving 10 bases between them. The CDR3 has 14 residues. In DNA form, the CDR3 reads TGTGCCAGCAGTTTTTTGGCTGAAAATGAAAAACTGTTTTTT. Amino acids: CASSFLAENEKLFF.